This TCR beta chain was sequenced for a study of CXCR3-negative and CXCR3-positive naive CD8 T cells. The CDR3 runs 14 residues. Germline V gene data show CDR1 as SEHNR and CDR2 as FQNEAQ (reference sequence). The study made its TRB cDNA libraries by 5' RACE, adding UMI labels. TCRdb reprocessed the 5' RACE reads and reports one entry per CDR3 protein, with no DNA. The sample data list more than 45,000 distinct CDR3 sequences. The sequencing input was naive CXCR3- CD8+ T cells from blood. Subset defined: CD45RO-CCR7+CD27+CD95- naive CD8+ T cells lacking CXCR3 (TNR3-). This TCR was recovered from a human donor in good health. Some clones in this sample may be carry-over from other donors' samples. V usage is TRBV7-9 and J usage is TRBJ1-6; with no DNA, the TCRdb D assignment of TRBD1 cannot be verified. The CDR3 region is CASSLIGGNSPLHF.